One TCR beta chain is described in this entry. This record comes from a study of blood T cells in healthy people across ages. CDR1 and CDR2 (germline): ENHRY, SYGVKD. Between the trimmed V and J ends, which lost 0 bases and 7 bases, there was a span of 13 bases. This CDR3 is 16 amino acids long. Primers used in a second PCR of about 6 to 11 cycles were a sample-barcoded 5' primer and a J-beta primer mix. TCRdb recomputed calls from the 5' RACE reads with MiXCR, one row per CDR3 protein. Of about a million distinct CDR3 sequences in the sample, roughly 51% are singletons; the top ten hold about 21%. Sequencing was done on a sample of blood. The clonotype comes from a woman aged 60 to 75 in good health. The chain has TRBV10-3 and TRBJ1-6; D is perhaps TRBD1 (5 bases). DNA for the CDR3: TGTGCCATCAGTGAGTCTGATAGACAGCTAAATTCACCCCTCCACTTT. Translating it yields CAISESDRQLNSPLHF.